Listed below are T cell receptor beta chains from one sample, sequenced in a study of blood T cell repertoires in COVID-19. Repertoires were generated with immunoSEQ multiplex PCR, while TCRdb's copy carries only in-frame clones and drops some. The sample contains approximately 200,000 clones, approximately 88% of which appear only once. Sequences were obtained from PBMCs or T cells enriched from blood (not recorded which). The source is a woman aged 25 to 45 who had recovered from COVID-19. Both conserved end residues are part of each CDR3. The order of the fields is J gene, V gene, D gene, CDR3 protein. The D gene is left open where the match is weak.

>TRBJ1-2|TRBV11-2|TRBD1
CASSFGDSLYGYTF
>TRBJ2-7|TRBV11-3|-
CARDIRSTASLQYF
>TRBJ2-5|TRBV5-1|TRBD1
CASSGLGTGVRDVPQETQYF
>TRBJ1-6|TRBV28|TRBD1
CASTHMGQGPWSLHF
>TRBJ2-3|TRBV9|TRBD2
CASSLAGVVDTQYF
>TRBJ2-7|TRBV19|-
CASSIRGTYEQYF
>TRBJ1-1|TRBV28|-
CASSIQGHPAFF
>TRBJ1-1|TRBV7-9|TRBD1
CASTRQGAMNTEAFF
>TRBJ1-6|TRBV28|-
CASSFVSRVGSPLHF
>TRBJ2-4|TRBV10-3|TRBD2
CAISESTRASGDIQYF
>TRBJ1-3|TRBV2|TRBD1
CASSDVPGQGEGF
>TRBJ2-3|TRBV5-1|TRBD2
CASSPGLAGDRKDTQYF
>TRBJ2-2|TRBV19|TRBD1
CASSGGTGNTGELFF
>TRBJ1-2|TRBV6-5|TRBD1
CASNDRGRTGYTF
>TRBJ1-2|TRBV7-2|TRBD1
CASSPRHRGGYGYTF
>TRBJ1-1|TRBV11-2|-
CASSFASEAFF
>TRBJ2-2|TRBV29-1|TRBD2
CSVYGGTLNTGELFF
>TRBJ2-6|TRBV10-3|TRBD2
CAISEGEGSGANVLTF
>TRBJ2-5|TRBV4-1|-
CASSQVPDRIGSQETQYF
>TRBJ2-7|TRBV27|TRBD2
CASSVAGPYEQYF
>TRBJ2-1|TRBV7-9|TRBD2
CASSFTGGRSTYNEQFF
>TRBJ2-3|TRBV5-1|-
CASSLGGQAGTDTQYF
>TRBJ2-7|TRBV28|TRBD1
CASSGGQATYEQYF
>TRBJ1-5|TRBV30|-
CAWSRGSQPQHF
>TRBJ1-2|TRBV19|TRBD1
CASSIAPDRSYGYTF
>TRBJ1-2|TRBV12-3/TRBV12-4|TRBD1
CASSLGQNYGYTF
>TRBJ1-4|TRBV7-6|-
CASSLDRREGDEKLFF
>TRBJ1-5|TRBV4-1|-
CASSQDGGGVGQARLAQHF
>TRBJ1-1|TRBV2|-
CASSPGGTEAFF
>TRBJ2-3|TRBV16|TRBD2
CASSHGGRATDTQYF
>TRBJ2-1|TRBV11-3|TRBD2
CASSLRSGSHNEQFF
>TRBJ2-7|TRBV28|TRBD1
CASSSSGTGSYEQYF
>TRBJ1-6|TRBV5-4|-
CASTPALRGHTFENLHF
>TRBJ1-5|TRBV19|TRBD1
CASSSDRGGNQPQHF
>TRBJ1-3|TRBV9|TRBD1
CASSTPTGPGNTIYF
>TRBJ1-5|TRBV28|-
CASSSEPQHF
>TRBJ2-7|TRBV5-1|TRBD1
CASSLQGQGAYEQYF
>TRBJ2-7|TRBV28|TRBD1
CASSGGLGQGRGEQYF
>TRBJ1-6|TRBV27|TRBD1
CASSSPGQLNSPLHF
>TRBJ1-1|TRBV5-1|-
CASSLVGRGMNTEAFF
>TRBJ2-2|TRBV7-2|TRBD2
CASSLDSGGRAGELFF
>TRBJ2-1|TRBV28|TRBD2
CASSFLPGLAKSNEQFF
>TRBJ1-6|TRBV5-1|-
CASSITYESPLHF
>TRBJ1-5|TRBV10-3|-
CAISTDSNQPQHF
>TRBJ2-3|TRBV29-1|-
CSVEGPAGFTDTQYF
>TRBJ2-1|TRBV5-1|TRBD2
CASSALAGSQTGEQFF
>TRBJ2-1|TRBV19|TRBD2
CASTISGGGGPTVFF
>TRBJ1-4|TRBV28|-
CASSLSDASLREKLFF
>TRBJ1-5|TRBV6-5|-
CASSYTGLGDQPQHF
>TRBJ2-7|TRBV7-9|TRBD1
CASSPVPGQADEQYF
>TRBJ2-7|TRBV9|-
CASSPPGGRATYEQYF
>TRBJ1-1|TRBV18|TRBD1
CASSPGQGNTEAFF
>TRBJ2-7|TRBV5-1|-
CASSFVRGDSYEQYF
>TRBJ2-7|TRBV5-4|-
CASSSGASGIYEQYF